The 8 T cell receptor beta chains reported below all come from one sample, sequenced in a study of beta chain features in type 1 diabetes (dated by TCRdb to the late 2010s). These receptors' antigens are unknown. Libraries were constructed by the immunoSEQ multiplex PCR assay. The High Capacity cDNA Reverse Transcription Kit was used to reverse transcribe all of the isolated RNA, meaning that expressed TCRB transcripts were what got sequenced. TCRdb retrieved this table from immuneACCESS and kept in-frame rearrangements only. Not all clones are present; in checked studies, unresolved V genes account for under half, and no reason is known for the remainder. This sample comprises about 250,000 clones, approximately 10% of them detected only once. The ten largest clones represent over 0.015% of the sample. Study-level results and caveats: In all four CD4+ subsets, TCRB CDR3 length was moderately but significantly shorter in type 1 diabetes patients.

Sequencing input: naive CD4+ T cells from blood. The cell subset or site label for this specimen denotes: true naive CD4+ T cells. The receptor source for this set is a man aged 25 to 40 with type 1 diabetes.

V is TRBV20-1 and J is TRBJ2-3, with unresolved D. The germline CDR1 and CDR2 sequences are DFQATT and SNEGSKA (reference sequence). The V end lost 6 bases, the J end lost 5 bases, and 6 bases lay between the germline ends. The CDR3 extends over 10 amino acids. The CDR3 DNA sequence: TGCAGTGCCCTAGTAGATACGCAGTATTTT. Protein product: CSALVDTQYF.

The chain is built from TRBV28 and TRBJ2-1, with a tentative D call TRBD2 (7 bases). This CDR3 spans 15 amino acids. Germline V gene data show CDR1 as MDHEN and CDR2 as SYDVKM. Trimming took off 5 bases at V and 5 bases at J, with 16 bases between the two ends. CDR3 in amino acids: CASSLGGGGDNEQFF. CDR3 nucleotide sequence: TGTGCCAGCAGTCTGGGAGGGGGGGGTGACAATGAGCAGTTCTTC.

This clone was counted a few times. CDR3 in amino acids: CASSQVAGYGYTF. As DNA, the CDR3 is TGTGCCAGCAGCCAAGTGGCGGGGTATGGCTACACCTTC. This chain connects TRBV14 to TRBJ1-2; D ambiguous. V was shortened by 1 base and J by 5 bases, with 8 bases between the two germline ends. Germline CDR1 and CDR2: SGHDN and FVKESK. CDR3 length: 13 residues.

This clone was detected a few times. The rearrangement links TRBV28 to TRBJ2-5, with a possible D match to TRBD2 (6 bases). CDR3 length: 14 amino acids. The germline V gene has CDR1 MDHEN and CDR2 SYDVKM. V shed 7 bases and J shed 0 bases, with 12 bases lying between them. CDR3 residues: CASTLEGNQETQYF. CDR3 in DNA: TGTGCCAGCACTTTGGAGGGGAACCAAGAGACCCAGTACTTC.

This clone has just a few counts. The gene calls are TRBV18 and TRBJ1-5; D uncertain. Germline V gene lookup returns CDR1 KGHSH and CDR2 LQKENI. The V end lost 5 bases, the J end lost 4 bases, and 9 bases lay between the germline ends. CDR3 length equals 13 residues. CDR3 sequence reads: CASSGGENQPQHF. The CDR3 DNA reads TGTGCCAGCTCAGGCGGGGAAAATCAGCCCCAGCATTTT.

This chain links TRBV27 with TRBJ2-7; 7 bases map to TRBD1. Germline loops: CDR1 MNHEY, CDR2 SMNVEV (reference sequence). The CDR3 covers 12 residues. Germline trimming cut 11 bases from V and 2 bases from J; bases unmatched to any gene: 6. CDR3 sequence reads: CALTGKTYEQYF. The CDR3 DNA sequence: TGTGCCTTGACAGGGAAGACCTACGAGCAGTACTTC.

This clone was observed a few times. Other DNA sequences of this sample code for an identical CDR3. The V and J genes are TRBV18 and TRBJ1-5; a weak D match, TRBD1 (5 bases). The germline gives CDR1 KGHSH, CDR2 LQKENI. Trimming pared 3 bases from V and 2 bases from J, leaving 8 bases between. CDR3 length equals 14 residues. CDR3 in DNA: TGTGCCAGCTCACCCACGGGGGGCAATCAGCCCCAGCATTTT. Its translation: CASSPTGGNQPQHF.

This clone appeared a few times. J is TRBJ1-2 and V is TRBV6-1, with a weak D call TRBD1 (5 bases). Germline-derived CDR1 and CDR2 are MNHNS and SASEGT. This CDR3 spans 19 amino acids. V dropped 4 bases and J dropped 1 base, with 25 bases sitting between them. CDR3 region: CASSGKFETAYDNNYGYTF. The CDR3 nucleotides are TGTGCCAGCAGTGGCAAATTTGAGACAGCTTACGATAATAACTATGGCTACACCTTC.